Following are 7 T cell receptor beta chains from one sample sequenced in a study of T-cell reconstitution after alpha-beta-depleted transplantation in children. During its preparation, the TCRbeta library received unique molecular identifiers. TCRdb recomputed calls from the PCR reads with MiXCR, one row per CDR3 protein. The table records some 600,000 distinct CDR3 sequences, over 10% of them present only once. The material was PBMCs, mostly from graft donor cells, obtained 360 days after TCRalphabeta/CD19-depleted stem cell transplant. The receptors come from a male patient younger than 18 who had a stem cell transplant for acute myeloid leukemia, so the T cells may come from the graft donor.

This clonotype was seen ten or more times. The chain carries TRBV10-2 and TRBJ1-1, with TRBD1 as a possible D gene (5 bases). Trimming removed 7 bases from V and 0 bases from J, with 18 bases in between. The CDR3 has 16 residues. Germline lookup yields CDR1 WSHSY and CDR2 SAAADI. CDR3: CASIPVGPSMNTEAFF. The CDR3 nucleotides read TGCGCCAGCATTCCAGTGGGACCGAGTATGAACACTGAAGCTTTCTTT.

This rearrangement joins TRBV7-3 to TRBJ2-1; D gene ambiguous. The germline V gene has CDR1 SGHTA and CDR2 FQGTGA. Trimming left V 4 bases short and J 2 bases short, with 18 bases between. This CDR3 spans 17 amino acids. The CDR3 nucleotides are TGTGCCAGCAGCTCGGTGAATGAGACTCCTACCTACAATGAGCAGTTCTTC. The encoded protein is CASSSVNETPTYNEQFF.

The genes are TRBV28 and TRBJ2-3; possible D gene TRBD2, 5 bases. V lost 3 bases and J lost 7, with 8 bases in between. This CDR3 region has 12 residues. Germline V CDR1 and CDR2: MDHEN, SYDVKM. The CDR3 DNA is TGTGCCAGCAGTTTGACGGGGAATACGCAGTATTTT. As protein: CASSLTGNTQYF.

This clonotype was seen a few times. The V call is TRBV11-2, the J call TRBJ2-2, with 9 nucleotides matching TRBD1. With V trimmed by 5 bases and J by 0 bases, 13 bases remained unmatched. There are 19 residues in the CDR3. Germline CDR1 and CDR2: SGHAT and FQNNGV. CDR3 in DNA: TGTGCCAGCAGCGTTACAGGGGGCGACGTAACGGCGAACACCGGGGAGCTGTTTTTT. Its translation: CASSVTGGDVTANTGELFF.

As concerns this clonotype: The junction departs from germline at one end; a sequencing error may be responsible. The chain is built from TRBV12-3 or TRBV12-4 and TRBJ2-3, with 15 bases matching TRBD2. CDR3 size: 19 residues. CDR3 sequence (DNA): TGTACCAGCTGTACCGGACTAGCGGGAGGGCCCCTTAGCACAGATACGCAGTATTTT. It encodes CTSCTGLAGGPLSTDTQYF.

This clonotype was observed at least ten times. The J gene is TRBJ2-2, the V gene TRBV12-3 or TRBV12-4; D perhaps matches TRBD2 (5 bases). Between the trimmed V and J ends, which lost 7 bases and 4 bases, there was a span of 16 bases. The CDR3 is 15 residues long. The DNA for the CDR3 is TGTGCCAGCACCCCCGCCGGGGTAGGCACCGGGGAGCTGTTTTTT. It yields the protein CASTPAGVGTGELFF.

A note on this clonotype: At one of its ends the junction is not consistent with the germline gene, which may arise from a read error. The chain uses TRBV7-8 and TRBJ1-2; D is ambiguous. Germline values: CDR1 SGHVS, CDR2 FQNEAQ. The CDR3 sequence is 12 residues long. The CDR3 sequence is CASSLVLGGYTF. The CDR3 DNA follows: TGTGCCAGCAGCTTGGTCTTGGGTGGCTACACTTTC.